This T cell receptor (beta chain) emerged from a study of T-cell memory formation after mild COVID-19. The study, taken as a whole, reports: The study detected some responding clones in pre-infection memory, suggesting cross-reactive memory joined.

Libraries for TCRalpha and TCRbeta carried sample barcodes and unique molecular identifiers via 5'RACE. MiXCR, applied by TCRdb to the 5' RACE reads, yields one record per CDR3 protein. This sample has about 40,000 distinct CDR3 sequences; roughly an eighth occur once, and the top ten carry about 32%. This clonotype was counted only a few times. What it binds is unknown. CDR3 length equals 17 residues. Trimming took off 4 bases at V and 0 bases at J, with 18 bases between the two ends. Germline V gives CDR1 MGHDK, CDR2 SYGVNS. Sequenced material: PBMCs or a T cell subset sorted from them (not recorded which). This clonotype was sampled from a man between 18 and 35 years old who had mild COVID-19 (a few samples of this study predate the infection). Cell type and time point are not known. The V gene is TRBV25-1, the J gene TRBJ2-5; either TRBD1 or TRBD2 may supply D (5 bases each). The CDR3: CASSGPPGTEHQETQYF. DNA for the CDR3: TGTGCCAGCAGTGGCCCGCCCGGGACGGAACACCAAGAGACCCAGTACTTC.